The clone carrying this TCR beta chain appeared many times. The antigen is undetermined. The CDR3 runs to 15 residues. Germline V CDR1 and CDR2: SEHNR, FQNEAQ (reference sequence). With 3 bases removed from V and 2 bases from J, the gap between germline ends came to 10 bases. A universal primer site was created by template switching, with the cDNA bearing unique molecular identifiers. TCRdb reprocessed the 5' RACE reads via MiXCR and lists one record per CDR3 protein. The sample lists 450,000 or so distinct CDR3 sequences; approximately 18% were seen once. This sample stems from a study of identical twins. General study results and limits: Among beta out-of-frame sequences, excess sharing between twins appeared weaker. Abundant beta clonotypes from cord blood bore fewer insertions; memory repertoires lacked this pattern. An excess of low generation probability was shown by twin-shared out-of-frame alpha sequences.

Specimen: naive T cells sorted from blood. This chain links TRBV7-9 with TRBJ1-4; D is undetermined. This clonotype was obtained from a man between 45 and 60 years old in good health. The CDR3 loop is CASSLIFGTNEKLFF. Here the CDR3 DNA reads TGTGCCAGCAGCTTGATTTTTGGGACTAATGAAAAACTGTTTTTT.